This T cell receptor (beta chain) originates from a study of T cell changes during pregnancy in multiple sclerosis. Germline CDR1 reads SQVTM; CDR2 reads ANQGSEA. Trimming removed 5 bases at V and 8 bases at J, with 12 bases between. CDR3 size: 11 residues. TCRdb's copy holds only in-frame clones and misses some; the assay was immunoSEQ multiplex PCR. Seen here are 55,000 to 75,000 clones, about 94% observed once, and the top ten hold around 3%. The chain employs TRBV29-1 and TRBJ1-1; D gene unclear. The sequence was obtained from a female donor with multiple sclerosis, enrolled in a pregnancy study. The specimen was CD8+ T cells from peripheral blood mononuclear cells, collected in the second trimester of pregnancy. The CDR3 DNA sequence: TGCAGCGTTTATGAGGGCCCCGAAGCTTTCTTT. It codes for CSVYEGPEAFF. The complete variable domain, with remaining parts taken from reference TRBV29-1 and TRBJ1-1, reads SAVISQKPSRDICQRGTSLTIQCQVDSQVTMMFWYRQQPGQSLTLIATANQGSEATYESGFVIDKFPISRPNLTFSTLTVSNMSPEDSSIYLCSVYEGPEAFFGQGTRLTVV.